Sequencing of this TCR beta chain was carried out in a study of human T cells and chemical hapten exposure. Study-level findings and limits: Clustering by CDR3 similarity yielded significantly more large clusters from expanded TCRs than controls.

Time point defined: patch test 1, 2 weeks after DPC sensitization. The treatment here: therapeutic diphenylcyclopropenone sensitization with weekly scalp DPC. TCRdb passed the RACE reads through MiXCR, listing each CDR3 protein once. Among over 95,000 distinct CDR3 sequences, roughly 12% were seen once, and the ten largest hold roughly 2.1%. As to this clonotype: Its antigen is currently unknown.

Sequencing was performed on whole blood, taken in connection with sensitization to the hapten diphenylcyclopropenone (DPC). The receptor was isolated from a middle-aged woman with alopecia areata. Some clones in this sample may be carry-over from other donors' samples.

The CDR3 coding sequence is TGCGCCAGCAGCCAAGAGGGGCAGGGAGATCAGCCCCAGCATTTT. It encodes CASSQEGQGDQPQHF. V and J are TRBV4-1 and TRBJ1-5, with D possibly being TRBD1 (5 bases). This CDR3 contains 15 residues. Germline V CDR1 and CDR2: MGHRA, YSYEKL. V was pared by 0 bases and J by 5 bases, with 11 bases between.